Following are 5 T cell receptor beta chains from one sample sequenced in a study of T cell responses to AZD1222 COVID-19 vaccine. Libraries were prepared by immunoSEQ multiplex PCR; TCRdb keeps only in-frame clonotypes and omits some of them. The table includes 60,000 to 75,000 clones, around 84% detected once. This material consisted of peripheral blood, taken on day 0 of AZD1222 vaccination. The receptor source for this set is an adult in good health.

V gene TRBV29-1 combines with J gene TRBJ2-7, with 11 bases that match TRBD1. V gave up 4 bases and J gave up 4 bases; unmatched junction bases: 6. The CDR3 totals 14 residues. Germline CDR1 SQVTM, CDR2 ANQGSEA. Here the CDR3 reads CSVVGQGVVYEQYV. The CDR3 DNA is TGCAGCGTTGTGGGACAGGGGGTTGTGTACGAGCAGTACGTC.

The V call is TRBV18, the J call TRBJ1-5; the D is unclear. CDR3 size: 15 residues. From germline, CDR1 is KGHSH and CDR2 LQKENI. With 2 bases removed from V and 0 bases from J, the gap between germline ends came to 8 bases. CDR3 DNA: TGTGCCAGCTCACCAGGCCTTCTTAGCAATCAGCCCCAGCATTTT. It encodes CASSPGLLSNQPQHF.

The chain recombines TRBV19 with TRBJ1-5, with D possibly matching TRBD1 (6 bases). In germline, CDR1 is LNHDA, CDR2 SQIVND (reference sequence). V lost 1 base to trimming and J lost 5 bases, with 9 bases between them. This CDR3 spans 14 amino acids. In nucleotides, the CDR3 is TGTGCCAGTAGTATAGCAGGGGACCATCAGCCCCAGCATTTT. Translating it yields CASSIAGDHQPQHF.

The chain has TRBV24-1 and TRBJ2-3; D may match TRBD1 or TRBD2 (6 bases each). V dropped 7 bases and J dropped 3 bases, with 10 bases sitting between them. Per the germline V gene, CDR1 is KGHDR and CDR2 is SFDVKD. The CDR3 runs 13 residues. CDR3 coding DNA: TGTGCCACCAGCGGGGGCAGTACAGATACGCAGTATTTT. This translates into CATSGGSTDTQYF.

This clone was seen a few times. This chain uses TRBV7-3 with TRBJ2-1; 10 bases map to TRBD1. The CDR3 totals 18 residues. Germline CDR1 is SGHTA and CDR2 is FQGTGA. The V segment lost 5 bases and the J segment 1 base; nucleotides outside the gene matches: 11. The CDR3 protein is CASSPRTGGHVSYNEQFF. In nucleotides, the CDR3 is TGTGCCAGCAGCCCCCGGACAGGGGGGCATGTATCCTACAATGAGCAGTTCTTC.